The 6 T cell receptor beta chains in this list originate from one sample, sequenced in a study of T cell repertoires in aging, cancer and after chemotherapy. Multiplex touch-down PCR with TRB-A/B primers amplified rearranged V-D-J TRB sequences. Using its own MiXCR run on the multiplex PCR reads, TCRdb lists one record per CDR3 protein. The table lists just over 4,500 distinct CDR3 sequences, approximately 21% of them singletons. Peripheral blood genomic DNA, not sorted cells or RNA, was the template. Sequenced input: blood. The origin of the receptors is a human donor with a blood cancer.

By sample share, this clonotype is medium-sized (0.01 to 0.1%). The rearrangement uses TRBV6-2 or TRBV6-3 and TRBJ2-3, with D possibly TRBD2 on 6 matching bases. The CDR3 length is 15 residues. With 7 bases removed from V and 1 base from J, the gap between germline ends came to 15 bases. CDR1 is MNHEY, CDR2 SVGEGT, per germline. The CDR3 here is CASIDRDWRTDTQYF. The CDR3 nucleotides read TGTGCCAGCATAGATCGGGACTGGCGCACAGATACGCAGTATTTT.

This clonotype was observed a few times. The chain has TRBV6-4 and TRBJ2-3; D is possibly TRBD2 (5 bases). Germline CDR1 MRHNA, CDR2 SNTAGT. Trimming removed 2 bases at V and 5 bases at J, with 8 bases between. The CDR3 extends over 13 amino acids. The CDR3 DNA follows: TGTGCCAGCAGTGACAGGACTGGAGATACGCAGTATTTT. It yields the protein CASSDRTGDTQYF.

The chain combines TRBV19 with TRBJ1-1; D perhaps matches TRBD1 (5 bases). V lost 3 bases and J 4 bases, leaving 12 bases between the germline ends. Germline loops: CDR1 LNHDA, CDR2 SQIVND (reference sequence). The CDR3 loop spans 14 amino acids. The CDR3 sequence is CASSILGEGTEAFF. CDR3 nucleotides: TGTGCCAGTAGTATTTTGGGGGAGGGCACTGAAGCTTTCTTT.

The V and J genes are TRBV6-2 or TRBV6-3 and TRBJ1-5; possibly TRBD1 for D (5 bases). The germline V and J ends were trimmed by 4 bases and 7 bases, with 14 bases remaining between them. Germline V gene lookup returns CDR1 MNHEY and CDR2 SVGEGT. The CDR3 is 14 residues long. DNA for the CDR3: TGTGCCAGCAGTTGGCTAGGGGACGGGCAGCCCCAGCATTTT. It is translated as CASSWLGDGQPQHF.

This clonotype came up a few times. The chain employs TRBV20-1 and TRBJ2-1; D is unclear. Germline values: CDR1 DFQATT, CDR2 SNEGSKA (reference sequence). The CDR3 contains 10 residues. V was trimmed by 0 bases and J by 7 bases, leaving 1 base between them. Here the CDR3 DNA reads TGCAGTGCTAGAGATAATGAGCAGTTCTTC. It translates to CSARDNEQFF.

This clonotype is labeled medium-sized. The J gene is TRBJ2-5, the V gene TRBV7-2; D gene uncertain. This CDR3 has 13 amino acids. Trimming cost V 1 base and J 0 bases, with 3 bases left between them. Germline V gene data show CDR1 as SGHTA and CDR2 as FQGNSA. Here the CDR3 reads CASSLGDQETQYF. The CDR3, as DNA: TGTGCCAGCAGCTTAGGGGACCAAGAGACCCAGTACTTC.